Shown below are 19 T cell receptor beta chains from a single sample sequenced in a study of PD-L1 blockade in urothelial cancer. Assay used: immunoSEQ multiplex PCR; TCRdb lists only in-frame clones, some missing. Among more than 35,000 clones listed, roughly a third were seen once. Sample: tumor tissue, taken before atezolizumab (anti-PD-L1) treatment. The receptors come from a man in his sixties with urothelial cancer.

The V and J genes are TRBV5-1 and TRBJ2-7; 8 bases align to TRBD1. Looked up from germline, CDR1 is SGHRS and CDR2 is YFSETQ. The trim removed 4 bases at V and 3 bases at J, leaving 9 bases unmatched. The CDR3 is 15 amino acids. The CDR3 here is CASSRRTGINYEQYF. Written as DNA, the CDR3 is TGCGCCAGCAGCCGGCGGACAGGGATAAACTACGAGCAGTACTTC. Looking up the rest from reference TRBV5-1 and TRBJ2-7 gives the full variable domain: KAGVTQTPRYLIKTRGQQVTLSCSPISGHRSVSWYQQTPGQGLQFLFEYFSETQRNKGNFPGRFSGRQFSNSRSEMNVSTLELGDSALYLCASSRRTGINYEQYFGPGTRLTVT.

This clone has more than one count but fewer than ten. The rearrangement joins TRBV18 to TRBJ2-1, with D possibly being TRBD1 (6 bases). V lost 5 bases and J lost 6, with 8 bases in between. This CDR3 is 12 amino acids long. The germline V gene has CDR1 KGHSH and CDR2 LQKENI. The CDR3 sequence: CASSEDSNEQFF. CDR3 nucleotide sequence: TGTGCCAGCTCAGAGGACAGCAATGAGCAGTTCTTC.

This clone was recorded many times. An unread or ambiguous base exists; X represents the residue it encodes. The chain carries TRBV30 and TRBJ2-2; 7 bases match TRBD2. The V gene end was trimmed by 1 base and the J gene end by 6 bases; junction bases not matched to a gene: 2. CDR3 length equals 13 residues. In germline, CDR1 is GTSNPN, CDR2 SVGIG (reference sequence). The CDR3 region is CAWSXGGSGELFF. In nucleotides, the CDR3 is TGTGCCTGGAGTGKGGGGGGGTCCGGGGAGCTGTTTTTT.

This clone appeared a few times. The rearrangement joins TRBV19 to TRBJ2-1; 8 bases are shared with TRBD1. The CDR3 is made up of 15 amino acids. Germline V lookup: CDR1 LNHDA, CDR2 SQIVND (reference sequence). V shed 6 bases and J 5 bases; nucleotides not matched to a gene: 9. CDR3 protein: CASRQGAGFNNEQFF. The CDR3 DNA reads as TGTGCCAGTAGGCAGGGGGCTGGCTTCAACAATGAGCAGTTCTTC.

This clone occurred a few times. The V gene is TRBV11-3, the J gene TRBJ2-5, with D maybe TRBD1 (6 bases). Trimming shortened V by 2 bases and J by 3 bases, and 13 bases separated the two germline ends. Germline V gene lookup returns CDR1 SGHNT and CDR2 YENEEA. The CDR3 has 15 residues. The CDR3 protein is CASSLPGTGKETQYF. As DNA, the CDR3 is TGTGCCAGCAGCTTACCCGGCACAGGGAAAGAGACCCAGTACTTC.

CDR3 DNA sequence: TGCGCCAGCAGCCAAGTAGGAGGGGAATCACCCCTCCACTTT. This gives the protein CASSQVGGESPLHF. J is TRBJ1-6 and V is TRBV4-1; TRBD1 is a possible D gene (5 bases). This CDR3 region has 14 residues. Germline V gene data show CDR1 as MGHRA and CDR2 as YSYEKL. V was cut by 1 base and J by 10 bases, with 11 bases left in between.

The V call is TRBV30, the J call TRBJ2-5; no firm D call. Germline V CDR1 and CDR2: GTSNPN, SVGIG (reference sequence). The V and J ends lost 1 base and 9 bases respectively, with 12 bases between them. CDR3 length: 12 residues. The DNA for the CDR3 is TGTGCCTGGAGTGCCAACGCGGTGGCCCAGTACTTC. Translated, it gives CAWSANAVAQYF.

The chain is built from TRBV28 and TRBJ2-1; D is possibly TRBD2 (5 bases). V was cut by 5 bases and J by 1 base, with 9 bases left in between. This CDR3 has 14 amino acids. Per the germline V gene, CDR1 is MDHEN and CDR2 is SYDVKM. CDR3 bases: TGTGCCAGCAGTGGGCCGGGATCCTACAATGAGCAGTTCTTC. It specifies CASSGPGSYNEQFF.

This clone was counted between two and nine times. Within the sample, other DNA sequences also encode this same CDR3. The chain uses TRBV18 and TRBJ1-4; TRBD1 is a possible D gene (5 bases). Trimming removed 3 bases at V and 4 bases at J, with 9 bases between. Germline loops: CDR1 KGHSH, CDR2 LQKENI. The CDR3 spans 14 residues. The CDR3 region is CASSPGQGNEKLFF. The CDR3 coding sequence is TGTGCCAGCTCACCGGGCCAGGGTAATGAAAAACTGTTTTTT.

The rearrangement uses TRBV28 and TRBJ1-2, with 7 bases that match TRBD1. Germline V gene lookup returns CDR1 MDHEN and CDR2 SYDVKM. The ends lost 6 bases at V and 7 bases at J; junction bases unmatched: 8. The CDR3 spans 13 residues. The CDR3, as DNA: TGTGCCAGCAGAGGACAGGATTTCCTTGGCTACACCTTC. Its protein is CASRGQDFLGYTF.

This chain connects TRBV18 to TRBJ1-2, with TRBD1 matching over 8 bases. In germline, CDR1 is KGHSH, CDR2 LQKENI. V was pared by 3 bases and J by 6 bases, with 9 bases of the junction left unmatched. CDR3 size: 15 residues. This CDR3 reads CASSPTTGDRNGYTF. CDR3 in DNA: TGTGCCAGCTCACCGACGACAGGGGACCGGAATGGCTACACCTTC.

V and J are TRBV15 and TRBJ1-2; tentatively, D is TRBD1 (6 bases). The CDR3 loop spans 16 amino acids. Germline V gene data show CDR1 as LNHNV and CDR2 as YYDKDF (reference sequence). V was clipped by 2 bases and J by 4 bases, with 17 bases between them. Here the CDR3 DNA reads TGTGCCACCAGCAGAAACAGGGAGGAGGGTACCTATGGCTACACCTTC. This codes for CATSRNREEGTYGYTF. The full variable domain, completed using reference TRBV15 and TRBJ1-2, is DAMVIQNPRYQVTQFGKPVTLSCSQTLNHNVMYWYQQKSSQAPKLLFHYYDKDFNNEADTPDNFQSRRPNTSFCFLDIRSPGLGDTAMYLCATSRNREEGTYGYTFGSGTRLTVV.

The chain carries TRBV11-3 and TRBJ1-2, with D unclear. This CDR3 region has 14 residues. The germline CDR1 and CDR2 sequences are SGHNT and YENEEA. The V and J ends lost 0 bases and 4 bases respectively, with 9 bases between them. The CDR3 DNA reads as TGTGCCAGCAGCTTAGATTGGGGATCCTATGGCTACACCTTC. Amino acid sequence: CASSLDWGSYGYTF.

This chain connects TRBV6-8 to TRBJ1-3; D call uncertain. CDR3 length: 15 residues. CDR1 and CDR2 (germline): MNHGY, SAAAGT. With 0 bases removed from V and 4 bases from J, the gap between germline ends came to 10 bases. The CDR3 DNA follows: TGTGCCAGCAGTTACTCCTATCGCTCCGGAAACACCATATATTTT. This codes for CASSYSYRSGNTIYF.

This chain uses TRBV28 with TRBJ2-1, with D possibly TRBD1 on 5 matching bases. The V and J ends lost 5 bases and 7 bases respectively, with 21 bases between them. The CDR3 covers 16 residues. Germline V lookup: CDR1 MDHEN, CDR2 SYDVKM. CDR3 region: CASSPRVRMMLNEQFF. The CDR3 region has the DNA TGTGCCAGCAGTCCCAGGGTTAGGATGATGCTTAATGAGCAGTTCTTC.

The chain joins TRBV30 to TRBJ2-5; D remains unclear. The V gene's germline CDR1 is GTSNPN and CDR2 SVGIG (reference sequence). The CDR3 spans 11 residues. Trimming cost V 4 bases and J 5 bases, with 8 bases left between them. CDR3 amino acids: CAWTMAETQYF. The CDR3 DNA is TGTGCCTGGACGATGGCGGAGACCCAGTACTTC.

The chain employs TRBV12-5 and TRBJ2-5; 7 positions agree with TRBD1. Unmatched junction bases numbered 2, after V lost 8 bases and J lost 2 bases. Germline assignment: CDR1 LGHNT and CDR2 FRNRAP. The CDR3 contains 12 residues. Written as DNA, the CDR3 is TGTGCTAGTACCAGGGGGCAAGAGACCCAGTACTTC. It translates to CASTRGQETQYF.

There are a few counts of this clone. The genes are TRBV29-1 and TRBJ1-1; D not certain. The length of the CDR3 is 14 residues. CDR1 SQVTM and CDR2 ANQGSEA come from the germline V gene. Trimming took 7 bases from V and 1 from J, leaving 16 bases between them. CDR3 loop: CSAVGQGTNTEAFF. Here the CDR3 DNA reads TGCAGCGCCGTAGGTCAAGGTACGAACACTGAAGCTTTCTTT.

The J gene is TRBJ1-5, the V gene TRBV28, with D possibly matching TRBD1 (5 bases). The CDR3 spans 17 residues. V lost 6 bases to trimming and J lost 6 bases, with 24 bases between them. The V gene's germline CDR1 is MDHEN and CDR2 SYDVKM. CDR3 in DNA: TGTGCCAGCAGCCAGGTAGGGGAGGGGATCAACGGTCAGCCCCAGCATTTT. This encodes CASSQVGEGINGQPQHF. Filled out from reference TRBV28 and TRBJ1-5, the complete variable domain reads DVKVTQSSRYLVKRTGEKVFLECVQDMDHENMFWYRQDPGLGLRLIYFSYDVKMKEKGDIPEGYSVSREKKERFSLILESASTNQTSMYLCASSQVGEGINGQPQHFGDGTRLSIL.